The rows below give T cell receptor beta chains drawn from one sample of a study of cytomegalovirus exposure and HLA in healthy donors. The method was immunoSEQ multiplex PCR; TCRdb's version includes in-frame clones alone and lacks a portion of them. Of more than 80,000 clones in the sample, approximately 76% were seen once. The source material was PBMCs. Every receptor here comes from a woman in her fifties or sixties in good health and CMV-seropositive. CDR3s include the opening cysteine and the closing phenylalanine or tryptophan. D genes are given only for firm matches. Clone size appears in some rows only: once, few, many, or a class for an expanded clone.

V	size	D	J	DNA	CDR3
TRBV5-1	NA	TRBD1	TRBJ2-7	TGCGCCAGCTCGCCGACAGGGGGGTCCTACGAGCAGTACTTC	CASSPTGGSYEQYF
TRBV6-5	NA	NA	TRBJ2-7	TGTGCCAGCTATGGCGGGGACTACGAGCAGTACTTC	CASYGGDYEQYF
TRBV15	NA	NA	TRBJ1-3	TGTGCCACCAGCAGAACACAGGGACGAGCTGGAAACACCATATATTTT	CATSRTQGRAGNTIYF
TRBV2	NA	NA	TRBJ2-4	TGTGCCAGCAGGACCCTCGCGGACATTCAGTACTTC	CASRTLADIQYF
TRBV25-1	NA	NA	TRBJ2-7	TGTGCCAGCAGTTCGCGCCTGAGACGCGGGGAGCAGTACTTC	CASSSRLRRGEQYF
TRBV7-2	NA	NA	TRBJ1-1	TGTGCCAGCAGCTCCTGGGGGCAGAACACTGAAGCTTTCTTT	CASSSWGQNTEAFF
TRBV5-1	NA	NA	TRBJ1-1	TGCGCCATCAACACGAACACTGAAGCTTTCTTT	CAINTNTEAFF
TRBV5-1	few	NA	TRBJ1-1	TGCGCCAGCAGCCTCGAGGGTACTGACATGAACACTGAAGCTTTCTTT	CASSLEGTDMNTEAFF
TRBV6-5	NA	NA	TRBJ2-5	TGTGCCAGCAGTTACGGAGCGCAGGGGTGGGGAGAGACCCAGTACTTC	CASSYGAQGWGETQYF
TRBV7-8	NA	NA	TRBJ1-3	TGTGCCAGCAGCTTTTTACGCCAGGGCCCTTTAAACACCATATATTTT	CASSFLRQGPLNTIYF
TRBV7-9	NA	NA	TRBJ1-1	TGTGCCAGCAGCACGCGAGGATTCCTCGGGAACACTGAAGCTTTCTTT	CASSTRGFLGNTEAFF
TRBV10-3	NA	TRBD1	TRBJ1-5	TGTGCCATCAGTGATAGGACCGGGACAGGGAATCAGCCCCAGCATTTT	CAISDRTGTGNQPQHF
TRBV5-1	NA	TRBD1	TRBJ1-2	TGCGCCAGCAGCTTAGGGACAGCTAACTATGGCTACACCTTC	CASSLGTANYGYTF
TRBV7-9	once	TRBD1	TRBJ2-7	TGTGCCAGCAGCCCATGGGGAGACAGGGGGGGAGAGCAGTACTTC	CASSPWGDRGGEQYF
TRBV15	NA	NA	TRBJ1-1	TGTGCCACCAGCAGAGATCTAGCGAACACTGAAGCTTTCTTT	CATSRDLANTEAFF
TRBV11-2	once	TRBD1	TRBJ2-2	TGTGCCAGCAGCCCCGTTGGACAGGCCAACTTGGTCGGGGAGCTGTTTTTT	CASSPVGQANLVGELFF
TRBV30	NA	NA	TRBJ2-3	TGTGCCTGGAGTGTTCAGGGACGGGGGAGAATAGCAGATACGCAGTATTTT	CAWSVQGRGRIADTQYF
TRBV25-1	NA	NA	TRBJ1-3	TGTGCCAGCAGTGACCGGACAGCCCGCTCTGGAAACACCATATATTTT	CASSDRTARSGNTIYF
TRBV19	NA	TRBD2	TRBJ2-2	TGTGCCAGTAGTCCCGGGACTAGCGGTGGCGGCGGGGAGCTGTTTTTT	CASSPGTSGGGGELFF
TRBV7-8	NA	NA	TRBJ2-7	TGTGCCAGCAGCTCGCGGGGTACTCTCGCCTACGAGCAGTACTTC	CASSSRGTLAYEQYF
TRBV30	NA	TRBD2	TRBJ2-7	TGTGCCTGGAGTCCTAGCGGTTACGAGCAGTACTTC	CAWSPSGYEQYF
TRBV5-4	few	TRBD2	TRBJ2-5	TGTGCCAGCAGCCCGGGACTAGCGGGAGGGCGTAAACATACGGAGACCCAGTACTTC	CASSPGLAGGRKHTETQYF
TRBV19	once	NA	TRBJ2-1	TGTGCCAGTAGTGTTTCTGCCGGGTCCTACAATGAGCAGTTCTTC	CASSVSAGSYNEQFF